This T cell receptor beta chain emerged from a study of blood T cells in healthy people across ages. As for the study in general: About one barcoded beta molecule was captured per two T cells (by template switching). Study-wide points: In these data, TCR beta diversity tracked strongly with naive T cell percentage. Age advanced and TCR beta diversity per million T cells fell, roughly linearly.

The sample holds one count of this clonotype. Its antigen is still unknown. With a J-beta primer mix and a sample-barcoded 5' primer, a second PCR ran about 7 to 12 cycles. TCRdb passed the 5' RACE reads through MiXCR, listing each CDR3 protein once. The table has 850,000 to 1,100,000 distinct CDR3 sequences, 35% to 40% seen once; the top ten hold 13%. Trimming left V 7 bases short and J 1 base short, with 10 bases between. The germline V gene encodes CDR1 SNHLY and CDR2 FYNNEI. This CDR3 has 13 residues. The chain is built from TRBV2 and TRBJ1-1, with D perhaps matching TRBD1 (5 bases). The sequence was collected from a man aged 18-30 years in good health. The specimen sequenced was blood. Here the CDR3 reads CASKSDRNTEAFF. Written as DNA, the CDR3 is TGTGCCAGCAAAAGCGACAGGAACACTGAAGCTTTCTTT.